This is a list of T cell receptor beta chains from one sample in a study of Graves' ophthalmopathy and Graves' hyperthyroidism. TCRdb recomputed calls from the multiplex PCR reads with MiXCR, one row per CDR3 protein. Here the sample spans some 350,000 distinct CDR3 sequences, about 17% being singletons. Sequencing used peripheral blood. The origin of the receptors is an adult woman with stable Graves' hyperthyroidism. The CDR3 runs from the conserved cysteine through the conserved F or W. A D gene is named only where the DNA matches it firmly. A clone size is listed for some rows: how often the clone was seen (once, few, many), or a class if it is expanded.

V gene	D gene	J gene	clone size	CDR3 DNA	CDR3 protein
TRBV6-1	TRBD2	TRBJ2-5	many	TGTGCCAGCAGAGGACTAGCGGGAAAACAAGAGACCCAGTACTTC	CASRGLAGKQETQYF
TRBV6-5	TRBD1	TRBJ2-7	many	TGTGCCAGCAGCCCGGGACAGGGAAACGAGCAGTACTTC	CASSPGQGNEQYF
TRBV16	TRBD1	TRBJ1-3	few	TGTGCCAGCAGCCGGGGGACAGGGAGTAGCCGCTCTGGAAACACCATATATTTT	CASSRGTGSSRSGNTIYF
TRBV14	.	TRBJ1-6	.	TGTGCCAGCAGCCGTCGGGGCCCAACCGATTCACCCCTCCACTTT	CASSRRGPTDSPLHF
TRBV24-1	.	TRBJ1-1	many	TGTGCCACCAGTGCAATAACTGTGTCGGGGAGACCCGAAGCTTTCTTT	CATSAITVSGRPEAFF
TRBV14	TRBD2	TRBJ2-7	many	TGTGCCAGCAGCCCTCCGGGACTAGCTTCCCCTCGTCCTGGCGAGCAGTACTTC	CASSPPGLASPRPGEQYF
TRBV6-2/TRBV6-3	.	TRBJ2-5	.	TGTGCCAGCACCGGGGGACAGAGGGAGACCCAGTACTTC	CASTGGQRETQYF
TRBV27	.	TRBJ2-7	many	TGTGCCAGCAGTCCCCCGAAATCAGGCGAGCAGTACTTC	CASSPPKSGEQYF
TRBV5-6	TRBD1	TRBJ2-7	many	TGTGCCAGCAGCTTATACGGACAGGGGGGGTACGAGCAGTACTTC	CASSLYGQGGYEQYF
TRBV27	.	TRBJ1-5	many	TGTGCCAGCAGCATTAACAGGGCACTCAATCAGCCCCAGCATTTT	CASSINRALNQPQHF
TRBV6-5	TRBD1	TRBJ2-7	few	TGTGCCAGCAGTTACGCGGGACAGGGCTACGAGCAGTACTTC	CASSYAGQGYEQYF
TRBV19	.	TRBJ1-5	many	TGTGCCAGTAGTGACACAGGTGGGATTGATTACAGCAATCAGCCCCAGCATTTT	CASSDTGGIDYSNQPQHF
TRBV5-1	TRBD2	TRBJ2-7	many	TGCGCCAGCAGCTTGGGTCTAGCGGGAGTACTCTACGAGCAGTACTTC	CASSLGLAGVLYEQYF
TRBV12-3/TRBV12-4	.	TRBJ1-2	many	TGTGCCAGCACCTCGGACGGAAGAAATGGCTACACCTTC	CASTSDGRNGYTF
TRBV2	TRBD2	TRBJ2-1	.	TGTGCCAGCAGCCCGGGACTAGGCGCCTACAATGAGCAGTTCTTC	CASSPGLGAYNEQFF
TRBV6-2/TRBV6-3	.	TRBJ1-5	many	TGTGCCAGCAGTTCGGGGGCCGGGCATCAGCCCCAGCATTTT	CASSSGAGHQPQHF
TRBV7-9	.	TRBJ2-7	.	TGTGCCAGCCGCGACCCGTCCTCCTACGAGCAGTACTTC	CASRDPSSYEQYF
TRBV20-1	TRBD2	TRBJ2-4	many	TGCAGTGCTAAGACCGGACTAGCGGAGCATAAAAACATTCAGTACTTC	CSAKTGLAEHKNIQYF
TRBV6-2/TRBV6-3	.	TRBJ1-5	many	TGTGCCAGCAGTTACTCGGGGGAAGGACAGCCCCAGCATTTT	CASSYSGEGQPQHF
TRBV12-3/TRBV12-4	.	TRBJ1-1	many	TGTGCCAGCAGTTTAGTAGCCACTGAAGCTTTCTTT	CASSLVATEAFF
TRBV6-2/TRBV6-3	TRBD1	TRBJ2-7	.	TGTGCCAGCAGTTACCGCCGGACAGGGGGCCCCTCCGAGCAGTACTTC	CASSYRRTGGPSEQYF
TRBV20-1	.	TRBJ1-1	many	TGCAGTGCTAGAGGACAGCGGAACACTGAAGCTTTCTTT	CSARGQRNTEAFF
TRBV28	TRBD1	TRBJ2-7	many	TGTGCCAGCAGCACACCGGGACAGGGTTCGTACGAGCAGTACTTC	CASSTPGQGSYEQYF
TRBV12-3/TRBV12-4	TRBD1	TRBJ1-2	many	TGTGCCAGCACGGACAGGGGAGGCTATGGCTACACCTTC	CASTDRGGYGYTF
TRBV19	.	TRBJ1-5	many	TGTGCCAGTAGTATGAGGGGAGGCAATCAGCCCCAGCATTTT	CASSMRGGNQPQHF
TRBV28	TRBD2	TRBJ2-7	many	TGTGCCAGCAGTCCCCAGGGAGGGTACTTCTACGAGCAGTACTTC	CASSPQGGYFYEQYF
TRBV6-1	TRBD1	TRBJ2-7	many	TGTGCCAGCAAGGGGGCGGCCTACGAGCAGTACTTC	CASKGAAYEQYF
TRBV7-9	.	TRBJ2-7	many	TGTGCCAGCAGCTTCAGGGGGAGGACAGAGACGGACGAGCAGTACTTC	CASSFRGRTETDEQYF
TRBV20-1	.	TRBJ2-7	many	TGCAGTGCTAGAGGGGTCACCCACGAGCAGTACTTC	CSARGVTHEQYF
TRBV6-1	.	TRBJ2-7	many	TGTGCCAGCAGTGAAATGGGGGAGGCCTACGAGCAGTACTTC	CASSEMGEAYEQYF
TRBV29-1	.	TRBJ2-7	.	TGCAGCGTTGAGGAGGGCGACTACGAGCAGTACTTC	CSVEEGDYEQYF
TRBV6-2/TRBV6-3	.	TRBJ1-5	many	TGTGCCAGCAGTTACGTACAGGGCTTGAATCAGCCCCAGCATTTT	CASSYVQGLNQPQHF
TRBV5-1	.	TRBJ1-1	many	TGCGCCAGCAGCCGTCAGGTCGACATGAACACTGAAGCTTTCTTT	CASSRQVDMNTEAFF
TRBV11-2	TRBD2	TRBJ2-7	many	TGTGCCAGCAGCTTAAGTTGGGGCGGGAGCTCCTACGAGCAGTACTTC	CASSLSWGGSSYEQYF
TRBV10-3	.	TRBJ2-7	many	TGTGCCATCAGTGAGTCTGGCAGGGTGGGCGAGCAGTACTTC	CAISESGRVGEQYF
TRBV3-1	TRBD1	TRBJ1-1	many	TGTGCCAGCAGCCCGTACCTGCCCGGGACAGCAACTGAAGCTTTCTTT	CASSPYLPGTATEAFF
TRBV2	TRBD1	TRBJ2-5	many	TGTGCCAGCGGGGGACAGGTGAAGAAGACCCAGTACTTC	CASGGQVKKTQYF
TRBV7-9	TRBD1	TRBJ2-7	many	TGTGCCAGCAGCTTACTACAGGGGCCCTACGAGCAGTACTTC	CASSLLQGPYEQYF
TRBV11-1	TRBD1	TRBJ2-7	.	TGTGCCAGCAGCGCGACAGGGATCGCCTACGAGCAGTACTTC	CASSATGIAYEQYF
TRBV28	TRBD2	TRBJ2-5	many	TGTGCCAGCAGTAACCTAGCGGGAGCGCTGGAGACCCAGTACTTC	CASSNLAGALETQYF
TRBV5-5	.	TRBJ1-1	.	TGTGCCAGCAGCTTGAGCAGGCAGACCATGAACACTGAAGCTTTCTTT	CASSLSRQTMNTEAFF
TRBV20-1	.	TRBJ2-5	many	TGCAGTGCTAGACAAGGGTTTTCGGAGACCCAGTACTTC	CSARQGFSETQYF
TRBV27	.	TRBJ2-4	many	TGTGCCAGCAGTTTGTGGGGGAAGCTAGCCAAAAACATTCAGTACTTC	CASSLWGKLAKNIQYF
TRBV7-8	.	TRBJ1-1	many	TGTGCCAGCAGCTACAGGGTACTGAACACTGAAGCTTTCTTT	CASSYRVLNTEAFF
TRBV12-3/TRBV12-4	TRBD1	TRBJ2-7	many	TGTGCCAGCAGCCCTGGACAGGGCGCGTCCTACGAGCAGTACTTC	CASSPGQGASYEQYF
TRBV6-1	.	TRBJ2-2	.	TGTGCCAGCAGTACCCTCCATCCGGGACTTAAGACCGGGGAGCTGTTTTTT	CASSTLHPGLKTGELFF
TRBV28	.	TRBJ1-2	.	TGTGCCAGCAGTTCCCCAGGGAGGCGTCTTTATGGCTACACCTTC	CASSSPGRRLYGYTF
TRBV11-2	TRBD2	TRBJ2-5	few	TGTGCCAGCAGCTTATATCCTATGGGGAGCGCTAGCGGGGAGACCCAGTACTTC	CASSLYPMGSASGETQYF
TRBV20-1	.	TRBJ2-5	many	TGCAGTGCTCGGGTCCTAGAGACCCAGTACTTC	CSARVLETQYF
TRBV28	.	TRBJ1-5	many	TGTGCCAGCAGCCAGGGGAGACAGCCCCAGCATTTT	CASSQGRQPQHF
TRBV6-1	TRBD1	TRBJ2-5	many	TGTGCCAGCAGTGGCTGGGACAGGGGGCTTCAAGAGACCCAGTACTTC	CASSGWDRGLQETQYF
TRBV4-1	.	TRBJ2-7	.	TGCGCCAGCAGCCAAGTCACGCGGGGGCAATCTGCCTACGAGCAGTACTTC	CASSQVTRGQSAYEQYF
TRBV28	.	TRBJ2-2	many	TGTGCCAGCAGTCTATGGACAGCGAACACCGGGGAGCTGTTTTTT	CASSLWTANTGELFF